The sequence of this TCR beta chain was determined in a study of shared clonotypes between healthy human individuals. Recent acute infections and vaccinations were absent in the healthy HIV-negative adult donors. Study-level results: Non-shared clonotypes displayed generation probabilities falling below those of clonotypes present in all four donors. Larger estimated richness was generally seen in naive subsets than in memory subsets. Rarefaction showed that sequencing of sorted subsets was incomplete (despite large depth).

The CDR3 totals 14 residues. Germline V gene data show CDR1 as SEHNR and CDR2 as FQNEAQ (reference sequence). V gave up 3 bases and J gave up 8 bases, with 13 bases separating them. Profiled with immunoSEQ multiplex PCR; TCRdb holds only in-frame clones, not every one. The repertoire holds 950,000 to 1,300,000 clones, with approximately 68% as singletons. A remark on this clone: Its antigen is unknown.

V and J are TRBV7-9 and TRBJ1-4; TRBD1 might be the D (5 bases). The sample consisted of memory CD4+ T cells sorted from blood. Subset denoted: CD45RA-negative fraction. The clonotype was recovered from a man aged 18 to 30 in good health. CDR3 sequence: CASSFGQGWEKLFF. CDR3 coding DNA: TGTGCCAGCAGCTTTGGTCAGGGTTGGGAAAAACTGTTTTTT.